A selection of T cell receptor beta chains follows, all from one sample in a study of glioma-infiltrating T cells after dendritic cell vaccination. Data came from immunoSEQ multiplex PCR; TCRdb stores just in-frame clones and leaves some out. The sample consists of about 92,000 clones, around 86% of them appearing once. The material sequenced was blood, taken before dendritic cell vaccination. The receptors were sampled from a human donor with glioblastoma. CDR3s include the opening cysteine and the closing phenylalanine or tryptophan. The D gene is left open where the match is weak. Rows may omit the clone size; those that give it use once, few, many or a size class.

abundance | j_gene | v_gene | d_gene | CDR3aa | CDR3nt
. | TRBJ2-2 | TRBV7-8 | . | CASSPPRTGELFF | TGTGCCAGCAGCCCGCCTCGGACCGGGGAGCTGTTTTTT
. | TRBJ2-3 | TRBV4-1 | . | CASSQDRTPPTDTQYF | TGCGCCAGCAGCCAAGACAGGACACCACCCACAGATACGCAGTATTTT
. | TRBJ1-3 | TRBV6-6 | TRBD1 | CASRNDRGSGNTIYF | TGTGCCAGCAGAAACGACAGGGGCTCTGGAAACACCATATATTTT
. | TRBJ2-2 | TRBV29-1 | . | CSVDGGLHTGELFF | TGCAGCGTTGACGGGGGGCTACACACCGGGGAGCTGTTTTTT
once | TRBJ1-1 | TRBV11-2 | . | CASSLDRDILGTEAFF | TGTGCCAGCAGCTTAGATCGGGATATATTGGGGACTGAAGCTTTCTTT
. | TRBJ2-7 | TRBV4-1 | . | CASSPPGISYEQYF | TGCGCCAGCAGCCCACCCGGGATATCCTACGAGCAGTACTTC
. | TRBJ1-1 | TRBV27 | TRBD1 | CASSRQGAPNTEAFF | TGTGCCAGCAGTCGACAGGGGGCCCCGAACACTGAAGCTTTCTTT
. | TRBJ2-1 | TRBV2 | . | CASSEEQKNYNEQFF | TGTGCCAGCAGTGAAGAACAGAAGAACTACAATGAGCAGTTCTTC
. | TRBJ2-4 | TRBV6-6 | . | CASSHNRDFDIQYF | TGTGCCAGCAGCCACAACAGGGATTTCGACATTCAGTACTTC
. | TRBJ1-6 | TRBV5-6 | . | CASSSERHDSPLHF | TGTGCCAGCAGTTCCGAAAGACACGATTCACCCCTCCACTTT
. | TRBJ2-5 | TRBV19 | TRBD1 | CASSQGLETQYF | TGTGCCAGTTCACAGGGGTTAGAGACCCAGTACTTC
. | TRBJ2-3 | TRBV25-1 | . | CASNIQGDTQYF | TGTGCCAGCAACATACAGGGAGATACGCAGTATTTT
. | TRBJ2-3 | TRBV15 | . | CATSRGSGTQYF | TGTGCCACCAGCAGAGGGTCCGGTACGCAGTATTTT
. | TRBJ2-7 | TRBV2 | . | CASSEIIGSLYEQYF | TGTGCCAGCAGTGAAATTATCGGGTCGCTCTACGAGCAGTACTTC
. | TRBJ1-1 | TRBV6-5 | . | CASSYSMLQMEAFF | TGTGCCAGCAGTTACTCGATGCTTCAGATGGAGGCTTTCTTT
. | TRBJ2-1 | TRBV30 | TRBD2 | CAWSRGTSGSGWEQFF | TGTGCCTGGAGCCGGGGGACTAGCGGGAGTGGGTGGGAGCAGTTCTTC
. | TRBJ2-7 | TRBV30 | . | CAWGPQPGEQYF | TGTGCCTGGGGCCCCCAGCCGGGTGAGCAGTACTTC
. | TRBJ2-5 | TRBV5-1 | TRBD1 | CASSFGGTGGETQYF | TGCGCCAGCAGCTTTGGTGGGACAGGCGGGGAGACCCAGTACTTC
. | TRBJ1-3 | TRBV18 | TRBD1 | CASSPGTQTGGNTIYF | TGTGCCAGCTCACCCGGAACACAGACAGGGGGAAACACCATATATTTT
once | TRBJ2-7 | TRBV5-4 | . | CASSLAQGHSLAYEQYF | TGTGCCAGCAGCTTGGCCCAAGGACATAGTCTCGCCTACGAGCAGTACTTC
. | TRBJ2-5 | TRBV11-2 | . | CASSQIQGKETQYF | TGTGCCAGCAGCCAAATCCAGGGTAAAGAGACCCAGTACTTC
many | TRBJ2-7 | TRBV4-3 | . | CASSPSGGSSYEQYF | TGCGCCAGCAGCCCAAGCGGCGGTAGCTCCTACGAGCAGTACTTC
. | TRBJ2-3 | TRBV10-3 | TRBD1 | CAIRAGQGTTDTQYF | TGTGCCATCAGGGCGGGACAGGGGACGACAGATACGCAGTATTTT
. | TRBJ2-7 | TRBV29-1 | TRBD1 | CSVAGGSTYEQYF | TGCAGCGTTGCAGGGGGCTCAACCTACGAGCAGTACTTC
. | TRBJ2-1 | TRBV27 | TRBD2 | CASSSGTSGTKQFF | TGTGCCAGCAGTTCCGGGACTAGCGGGACCAAGCAGTTCTTC
. | TRBJ2-3 | TRBV7-9 | TRBD2 | CASSPNRGLAGFTQYF | TGTGCCAGCAGCCCTAACCGGGGACTAGCGGGGTTCACGCAGTATTTT
. | TRBJ1-5 | TRBV6-5 | TRBD1 | CASRGTGNQPQHF | TGTGCCAGCAGGGGGACAGGGAATCAGCCCCAGCATTTT
. | TRBJ2-5 | TRBV27 | TRBD2 | CASSLGGFETQYF | TGTGCCAGCAGTTTGGGAGGGTTCGAGACCCAGTACTTC
. | TRBJ1-5 | TRBV6-1 | . | CASSDFEGTNQPQHF | TGTGCCAGCAGTGATTTTGAGGGTACAAATCAGCCCCAGCATTTT